This entry lists 27 T cell receptor beta chains sequenced from one sample in a study of cytomegalovirus exposure and HLA in healthy donors. PCR employed 60 Vbeta and 13 Jbeta primers. Sequencing used immunoSEQ multiplex PCR; TCRdb keeps in-frame clones, though not all of them. The sample records some 140,000 clones, around 79% being singletons. Sequencing was done on a sample of PBMCs. The source is a man aged 35 to 55 in good health and CMV-seropositive.

The CDR3 nucleotides read TGTGCCAGCAGCCCTTACCCGACAGGGAGAGGAAACACCATATATTTT. It specifies CASSPYPTGRGNTIYF. The V and J genes are TRBV11-2 and TRBJ1-3; TRBD1 agrees at 7 bases. Germline CDR1 reads SGHAT; CDR2 reads FQNNGV. The junction had 11 bases not matched to a gene; V was cut back by 5 bases and J by 4 bases. This CDR3 contains 16 residues.

V is TRBV5-1 and J is TRBJ2-2; TRBD1 matches at 7 bases. Trimming at V came to 0 bases and at J to 1 base, leaving 3 bases not matched to a gene. This CDR3 spans 16 amino acids. In germline, CDR1 is SGHRS, CDR2 YFSETQ. The DNA for the CDR3 is TGCGCCAGCAGCTTGGTAAGGACAGGGAACACCGGGGAGCTGTTTTTT. Its protein product is CASSLVRTGNTGELFF.

The genes are TRBV7-2 and TRBJ2-3; 8 bases line up with TRBD2. Germline CDR1 and CDR2: SGHTA and FQGNSA. CDR3 length equals 16 residues. The trim removed 1 base at V and 2 bases at J, leaving 5 bases unmatched. CDR3 in amino acids: CASSLGLAGPTDTQYF. Written as DNA, the CDR3 is TGTGCCAGCAGCTTAGGCCTAGCGGGTCCCACAGATACGCAGTATTTT.

The CDR3 nucleotides are TGTGCCAGCAGTTCCCCTAGGGCGGGTATCACAGATACGCAGTATTTT. Its protein is CASSSPRAGITDTQYF. The gene calls are TRBV6-6 and TRBJ2-3; D possibly corresponds to TRBD2 (5 bases). The V end was cut by 4 bases, the J end by 2 bases, with 16 bases between. Germline loops: CDR1 MNHNY, CDR2 SVGAGI (reference sequence). CDR3 size: 16 residues.

CDR3: CASSHHGTSGQETQYF. The CDR3 DNA reads TGTGCCAGCAGCCACCACGGGACTAGCGGGCAAGAGACCCAGTACTTC. The rearrangement uses TRBV4-2 and TRBJ2-5; TRBD2 matches at 12 bases. The CDR3 contains 16 residues. Trimming removed 3 bases from V and 2 bases from J; junction bases left unmatched: 4. Germline values: CDR1 LGHNA, CDR2 YNFKEQ.

This clone appeared once. This same CDR3 is encoded by further DNA sequences in the sample. The genes are TRBV19 and TRBJ1-5, with a tentative D call TRBD1 (5 bases). V was clipped by 3 bases and J by 2 bases, with 8 bases between them. Germline-derived CDR1 and CDR2 are LNHDA and SQIVND (reference sequence). This CDR3 region has 14 residues. The CDR3 sequence: CASSITGGNQPQHF. Written as DNA, the CDR3 is TGTGCCAGTAGTATCACAGGAGGCAATCAGCCCCAGCATTTT.

This chain joins TRBV25-1 and TRBJ2-2; 9 bases match TRBD1. The CDR3 covers 18 residues. Germline lookup yields CDR1 MGHDK and CDR2 SYGVNS. Trimming removed 2 bases from V and 0 bases from J; junction bases left unmatched: 7. The CDR3 is CASSEGITGGANTGELFF. CDR3 sequence (DNA): TGTGCCAGCAGTGAAGGGATAACAGGGGGCGCGAACACCGGGGAGCTGTTTTTT.

This clone was seen a handful of times. The J gene is TRBJ2-5, the V gene TRBV5-8; TRBD2 might be the D (7 bases). V was pared by 4 bases and J by 5 bases, with 18 bases between. The germline V gene has CDR1 SGHTS and CDR2 YDEGEE. This CDR3 has 15 residues. The CDR3 loop reads CASSSGRGRGETQYF. The CDR3, as DNA: TGTGCCAGCAGCAGCGGACGAGGGAGGGGGGAGACCCAGTACTTC.

There are a few counts of this clone. The V call is TRBV18, the J call TRBJ1-5; 7 bases align to TRBD1. The germline CDR1 and CDR2 sequences are KGHSH and LQKENI. This CDR3 is built from 14 residues. V was pared by 3 bases and J by 11 bases, with 10 bases of the junction left unmatched. CDR3 residues: CASSPGDSHRSQHF. Written as DNA, the CDR3 is TGTGCCAGCTCACCGGGGGACAGCCATAGGTCCCAGCATTTT.

The gene calls are TRBV9 and TRBJ2-2; 14 bases fit TRBD2. CDR3 length equals 16 residues. V was pared by 4 bases and J by 7 bases, with 6 bases of the junction left unmatched. CDR1 and CDR2 (germline): SGDLS, YYNGEE. The CDR3 protein is CASSPGLAGVIGELFF. The CDR3 coding sequence is TGTGCCAGCAGCCCGGGACTAGCGGGAGTCATCGGGGAGCTGTTTTTT. The whole variable domain, filled in from reference TRBV9 and TRBJ2-2, reads DSGVTQTPKHLITATGQRVTLRCSPRSGDLSVYWYQQSLDQGLQFLIQYYNGEERAKGNILERFSAQQFPDLHSELNLSSLELGDSALYFCASSPGLAGVIGELFFGEGSRLTVL.

The gene calls are TRBV5-4 and TRBJ2-3, with D perhaps TRBD1 (5 bases). The CDR3 is made up of 15 amino acids. Trimming pared 0 bases from V and 6 bases from J, leaving 14 bases between. CDR1 SGHNT and CDR2 YYREEE come from the germline V gene (reference sequence). In DNA, the CDR3 is TGTGCCAGCAGCTTGGGTGGGGCATCCGGGGATACGCAGTATTTT. Translating it yields CASSLGGASGDTQYF.

J is TRBJ1-1 and V is TRBV19; D perhaps matches TRBD1 (6 bases). Germline V CDR1 and CDR2: LNHDA, SQIVND (reference sequence). The CDR3 is made up of 11 amino acids. V lost 3 bases, J lost 11 bases, and 10 bases lay in between. For the CDR3, the DNA is TGTGCCAGTAGTATCGTGGGGGCGGCTTTCTTT. It codes for CASSIVGAAFF.

V and J are TRBV10-2 and TRBJ1-1, with D possibly matching TRBD1 (6 bases). From germline, CDR1 is WSHSY and CDR2 SAAADI. Trimming removed 5 bases at V and 5 bases at J, with 12 bases between. The CDR3 covers 13 residues. CDR3 loop: CASSTTGTTEAFF. In DNA form, the CDR3 reads TGCGCCAGCAGTACCACCGGGACAACTGAAGCTTTCTTT.

The V call is TRBV18, the J call TRBJ1-5, with D possibly TRBD1 on 5 matching bases. Trimming pared 4 bases from V and 9 bases from J, leaving 13 bases between. The length of the CDR3 is 13 residues. Germline CDR1 reads KGHSH; CDR2 reads LQKENI. The CDR3 is CASSRVGVGPQHF. Here the CDR3 DNA reads TGTGCCAGCTCACGGGTAGGGGTAGGGCCCCAGCATTTT.

The chain carries TRBV7-9 and TRBJ2-5, with 9 bases aligning to TRBD1. The J segment lost 5 bases and the V segment lost 5 bases, leaving 12 bases of the junction unmatched. The CDR3 has 16 amino acids. The germline V gene has CDR1 SEHNR and CDR2 FQNEAQ (reference sequence). The CDR3 is CASSQGTGGAEETQYF. CDR3 bases: TGTGCCAGCAGCCAGGGTACAGGGGGCGCTGAGGAGACCCAGTACTTC.

The V call is TRBV4-1, the J call TRBJ2-1; 15 bases are shared with TRBD2. With 8 bases clipped from V and 7 bases from J, the junction kept 6 bases outside the gene matches. The V gene's germline CDR1 is MGHRA and CDR2 YSYEKL. The CDR3 has 15 residues. Here the CDR3 DNA reads TGCGCCAGCCGGTCGGGACTAGCGGGAGGTAATGAGCAGTTCTTC. It yields the protein CASRSGLAGGNEQFF.

V is TRBV5-4 and J is TRBJ1-2; 9 positions match TRBD1. Germline CDR1 is SGHNT and CDR2 is YYREEE (reference sequence). The ends lost 4 bases at V and 5 bases at J; junction bases unmatched: 3. CDR3 length: 13 amino acids. The CDR3 loop reads CASSRDRVYGYTF. CDR3 DNA sequence: TGTGCCAGCAGCCGGGACAGGGTATATGGCTACACCTTC. Using reference TRBV5-4 and TRBJ1-2 for the parts outside the CDR3, the full variable domain is ETGVTQSPTHLIKTRGQQVTLRCSSQSGHNTVSWYQQALGQGPQFIFQYYREEENGRGNFPPRFSGLQFPNYSSELNVNALELDDSALYLCASSRDRVYGYTFGSGTRLTVV.

This chain joins TRBV4-2 and TRBJ1-5; D remains unclear. The CDR3 covers 15 residues. Germline CDR1 reads LGHNA; CDR2 reads YNFKEQ. The ends were cut back, 2 bases at V and 3 bases at J, with 11 bases in the middle. This chain's CDR3 is CASSQRSTDNQPQHF. The CDR3 nucleotides are TGTGCCAGCAGCCAAAGGTCAACAGACAATCAGCCCCAGCATTTT.

The gene calls are TRBV25-1 and TRBJ1-5, with 8 bases aligning to TRBD1. Germline lookup yields CDR1 MGHDK and CDR2 SYGVNS. The CDR3 is made up of 16 amino acids. J lost 1 base, V lost 5 bases, and 7 bases had no gene match. The CDR3, as DNA: TGTGCCAGCAGTCCGGCAGGGGGCAAAAGCAATCAGCCCCAGCATTTT. This codes for CASSPAGGKSNQPQHF.

The rearrangement joins TRBV5-1 to TRBJ2-3; perhaps TRBD2 as D (6 bases). The germline V and J ends were trimmed by 4 bases and 0 bases, with 9 bases remaining between them. The CDR3 totals 14 residues. Per germline, CDR1 SGHRS and CDR2 YFSETQ. CDR3 coding DNA: TGCGCCAGCAGCGGGGGGATTAGCACAGATACGCAGTATTTT. Its protein product is CASSGGISTDTQYF. Together with reference TRBV5-1 and TRBJ2-3, the CDR3 gives the full variable domain: KAGVTQTPRYLIKTRGQQVTLSCSPISGHRSVSWYQQTPGQGLQFLFEYFSETQRNKGNFPGRFSGRQFSNSRSEMNVSTLELGDSALYLCASSGGISTDTQYFGPGTRLTVL.

This rearrangement joins TRBV28 to TRBJ1-2; 7 positions agree with TRBD1. V was clipped by 4 bases and J by 3 bases; unmatched bases: 5. This CDR3 contains 14 residues. Germline CDR1 is MDHEN and CDR2 is SYDVKM. The CDR3 reads CASSSFQGDYGYTF. The DNA of the CDR3 is TGTGCCAGCAGTTCCTTTCAGGGGGACTATGGCTACACCTTC.

This clone was observed a handful of times. This chain uses TRBV5-4 with TRBJ2-7; a possible D gene is TRBD1 (5 bases). The CDR3 length is 13 residues. Germline assignment: CDR1 SGHNT and CDR2 YYREEE (reference sequence). V was shortened by 4 bases and J by 9 bases, with 17 bases between the two germline ends. CDR3 loop: CASSEGAKGGQYF. The CDR3 DNA sequence: TGTGCCAGCAGCGAAGGGGCCAAAGGCGGGCAGTACTTC.

The chain has TRBV4-1 and TRBJ1-2; TRBD1 might be the D (6 bases). Germline V CDR1 and CDR2: MGHRA, YSYEKL. V was trimmed by 0 bases and J by 2 bases, leaving 10 bases between them. The CDR3 loop spans 15 amino acids. CDR3 in DNA: TGCGCCAGCAGCCAAGACGGACAGACAAACTATGGCTACACCTTC. It specifies CASSQDGQTNYGYTF.

Comment on this clone: This specimen includes other DNA sequences encoding the same CDR3. The rearrangement uses TRBV5-1 and TRBJ2-7; 7 positions agree with TRBD1. The germline V gene encodes CDR1 SGHRS and CDR2 YFSETQ. Trimming took 0 bases from V and 4 from J; bases not matched to a gene: 4. The CDR3 covers 14 residues. Here the CDR3 reads CASSLGQGSYEQYF. The CDR3, as DNA: TGCGCCAGCAGCTTGGGACAGGGAAGTTACGAGCAGTACTTC.

The CDR3 sequence is CAWNEGQLAGDGDTQYF. The CDR3 DNA sequence: TGTGCCTGGAACGAAGGGCAACTAGCGGGAGATGGAGATACGCAGTATTTT. This rearrangement joins TRBV30 to TRBJ2-3; 11 nucleotides line up with TRBD2. V was pared by 4 bases and J by 5 bases, with 14 bases of the junction left unmatched. CDR1 and CDR2 (germline): GTSNPN, SVGIG (reference sequence). This CDR3 comprises 17 residues.

For the CDR3, the DNA is TGTGCCAGCAGTTACGCCCAGGGTGGGCAGCCCCAGCATTTT. Amino acids: CASSYAQGGQPQHF. V gene TRBV6-6 combines with J gene TRBJ1-5, with a weak D call TRBD1 (5 bases). CDR3 length: 14 amino acids. Between the trimmed V and J ends, which lost 2 bases and 7 bases, there was a span of 12 bases. Germline V gene data show CDR1 as MNHNY and CDR2 as SVGAGI (reference sequence).

The V call is TRBV18, the J call TRBJ2-1; TRBD2 matches 13 bases. This CDR3 contains 18 residues. The germline V gene has CDR1 KGHSH and CDR2 LQKENI. After removal of 6 bases from V and 5 bases from J, the junction contained 13 bases not matched to a gene. CDR3 protein: CASSRALAGGPRDNEQFF. The CDR3 DNA reads as TGTGCCAGCTCCCGGGCACTAGCGGGAGGGCCGAGGGACAATGAGCAGTTCTTC.